The rows below give T cell receptor beta chains drawn from one sample of a study of human T cells and chemical hapten exposure. TCRdb re-derived calls from the RACE reads in MiXCR, one entry per CDR3 protein. The repertoire holds about 45,000 distinct CDR3 sequences, with roughly 4.2% as singletons. The sample was whole blood. The origin of the receptors is a human donor in good health. Some clones in this sample may be carry-over from other donors' samples. The CDR3 runs from the conserved cysteine through the conserved F or W. D genes are given only for firm matches. Size is stated for part of the rows, as once, few or many counts, or as a class when the clone is expanded.

j_call | v_call | d_call | clone_size | cdr3_nt | cdr3_aa
TRBJ2-5 | TRBV4-1 | - | many | TGCGCCAGCAGCCAAGATCGCGTCCAGGGACAAGAGACCCAGTACTTC | CASSQDRVQGQETQYF
TRBJ2-7 | TRBV3-1 | TRBD1 | many | TGTGCCAGCAGCCAGACCCCCGGGACAGGGGAGCAGTACTTC | CASSQTPGTGEQYF
TRBJ2-1 | TRBV25-1 | - | many | TGTGCCAGCAGTGGGTACAATGAGCAGTTCTTC | CASSGYNEQFF
TRBJ2-7 | TRBV2 | TRBD2 | - | TGTGCCAGCAGTGAAATAGGTAGCGGGAGGGCGATCGAGCAGTACTTC | CASSEIGSGRAIEQYF
TRBJ2-7 | TRBV19 | TRBD1 | - | TGTGCCAGTAGTATACGTCAACGGGACAGCCCTAACTACGAGCAGTACTTC | CASSIRQRDSPNYEQYF
TRBJ2-3 | TRBV7-2 | TRBD2 | few | TGTGCCAGCAGCTTAGAACTAGCGGGATTCACAGATACGCAGTATTTT | CASSLELAGFTDTQYF
TRBJ1-5 | TRBV12-3/TRBV12-4 | TRBD1 | many | TGTGCCAGCAGGCCGGGACAGGAGTTACGTCAGCCCCAGCATTTT | CASRPGQELRQPQHF
TRBJ1-1 | TRBV6-1 | - | many | TGTGCCAGCAGCGCCCACATTAGGGGCCGCGACACTGAAGCTTTCTTT | CASSAHIRGRDTEAFF
TRBJ2-6 | TRBV7-2 | TRBD1 | - | TGTGCCAGCAGCTTTACCGGGACAGGGTCTGGGGCCAACGTCCTGACTTTC | CASSFTGTGSGANVLTF
TRBJ2-5 | TRBV7-9 | - | few | TGTGCCAGCAGCTCGTCCCAAGAGACCCAGTACTTC | CASSSSQETQYF
TRBJ2-2 | TRBV5-1 | TRBD1 | many | TGCGCCAGCAGCTTGGGGACAGGGGAGCCTTCCGGGGAGCTGTTTTTT | CASSLGTGEPSGELFF
TRBJ2-7 | TRBV20-1 | - | - | TGCAGTGCTAGGCCCTACAGGGATTTATACGAGCAGTACTTC | CSARPYRDLYEQYF
TRBJ2-3 | TRBV4-2 | - | many | TGTGCCAGCAGCCAAGTAGAGTCGACAGATACGCAGTATTTT | CASSQVESTDTQYF
TRBJ1-5 | TRBV7-9 | - | many | TGTGCCAGCAGCTTAGGTTGGGGAGATCAGCCCCAGCATTTT | CASSLGWGDQPQHF
TRBJ2-3 | TRBV24-1 | TRBD2 | once | TGTGCCACCAGTGACGCCGGGGGGTCAAGGAACACAGAAACGCAGTATTTT | CATSDAGGSRNTETQYF
TRBJ1-6 | TRBV6-1 | - | many | TGTGCCAGCAGTGATAGAGGGGGTGAGTCACCCCTCCACTTT | CASSDRGGESPLHF
TRBJ2-1 | TRBV24-1 | - | many | TGTGCCACCAGTGACACGGCCGGGACTTCAAACTACAATGAGCAGTTCTTC | CATSDTAGTSNYNEQFF
TRBJ2-5 | TRBV6-1 | - | many | TGTGCCAGCAGACCCCCCCGGGGACGAAGAGAGACCCAGTACTTC | CASRPPRGRRETQYF
TRBJ1-3 | TRBV7-2 | - | - | TGTGCCAGCAGCTTCGTAGAACACTCTGGAAACACCATATATTTT | CASSFVEHSGNTIYF
TRBJ1-6 | TRBV28 | - | many | TGTGCCAGCAGTCTAACCCAGGGGAAGGGTAAATCACCCCTCCACTTT | CASSLTQGKGKSPLHF
TRBJ1-2 | TRBV7-2 | - | few | TGTGCCAGCAGCCTCACTAATCAACCAGTCTATGGCTACACCTTC | CASSLTNQPVYGYTF
TRBJ2-3 | TRBV5-5 | - | many | TGTGCCAGCAGCACCCGGGCCGTCACAGATACGCAGTATTTT | CASSTRAVTDTQYF
TRBJ2-3 | TRBV5-1 | TRBD1 | many | TGCGCCAGCAGCTTGGACAGGGGGTTGACAGATACGCAGTATTTT | CASSLDRGLTDTQYF
TRBJ2-5 | TRBV30 | - | many | TGTGCCTGGAGTGAAGAGACCCAGTACTTC | CAWSEETQYF
TRBJ2-3 | TRBV6-5 | TRBD2 | many | TGTGCCAGCAGTTTACTAGCGGGAGGGCCGGGCACAGATACGCAGTATTTT | CASSLLAGGPGTDTQYF
TRBJ1-1 | TRBV7-9 | - | - | TGTGCCAGCAGCCCCGGGCCAGACTTACTTGAAGCTTTCTTT | CASSPGPDLLEAFF
TRBJ1-2 | TRBV28 | TRBD1 | many | TGTGCCAGCAGTTTAGACAGGGAGGTCTATGGCTACACCTTC | CASSLDREVYGYTF
TRBJ1-2 | TRBV2 | - | many | TGTGCCAGCAGTACGATTGACCGCCCCGGCCTCTACACCTTC | CASSTIDRPGLYTF
TRBJ1-2 | TRBV7-9 | - | - | TGTGCCAGCAGCTTAGCGTCTAGCCTTAACTATGGCTACACCTTC | CASSLASSLNYGYTF
TRBJ2-3 | TRBV20-1 | - | many | TGCAGTGCTAGAGATGGACGGCCTGAAAGAGATACGCAGTATTTT | CSARDGRPERDTQYF
TRBJ2-3 | TRBV7-9 | - | few | TGTGCCAGCAGCTTTACAAGCGGGCAGAGCACAGATACGCAGTATTTT | CASSFTSGQSTDTQYF
TRBJ2-5 | TRBV7-9 | - | many | TGTGCCAGCAGCCCGCCATTAGCGGTCCAAGAGACCCAGTACTTC | CASSPPLAVQETQYF
TRBJ2-5 | TRBV27 | TRBD2 | many | TGTGCCAGCGCCGGGCTAGCGGGAGGACCCTTCGAGACCCAGTACTTC | CASAGLAGGPFETQYF
TRBJ1-5 | TRBV12-3/TRBV12-4 | - | - | TGTGCCAGCAGTTTCTACCAGGGAAGCAATCAGGCCCAGCATTTT | CASSFYQGSNQAQHF
TRBJ2-5 | TRBV7-2 | - | few | TGTGCCAGCAGCTTTTTTGGAGCCACATTCCAAGAGACCCAGTACTTC | CASSFFGATFQETQYF
TRBJ1-2 | TRBV9 | TRBD1 | - | TGTGCCAGCAGCGTAGTAGGGGACAGCGCCTATGGCTACACCTTC | CASSVVGDSAYGYTF